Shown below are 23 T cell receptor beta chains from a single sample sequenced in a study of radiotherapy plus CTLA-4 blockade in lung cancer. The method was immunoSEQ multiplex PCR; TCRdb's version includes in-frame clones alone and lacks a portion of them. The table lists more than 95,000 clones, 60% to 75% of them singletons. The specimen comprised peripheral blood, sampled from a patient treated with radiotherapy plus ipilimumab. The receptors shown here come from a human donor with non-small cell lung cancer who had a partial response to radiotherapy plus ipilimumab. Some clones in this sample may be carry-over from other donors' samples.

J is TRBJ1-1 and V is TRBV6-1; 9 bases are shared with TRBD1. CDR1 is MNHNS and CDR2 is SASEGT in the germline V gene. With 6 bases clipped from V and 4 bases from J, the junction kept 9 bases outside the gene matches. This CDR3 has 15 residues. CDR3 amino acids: CASSIRGQGLTEAFF. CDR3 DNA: TGTGCCAGCAGCATTCGGGGACAGGGCCTCACTGAAGCTTTCTTT.

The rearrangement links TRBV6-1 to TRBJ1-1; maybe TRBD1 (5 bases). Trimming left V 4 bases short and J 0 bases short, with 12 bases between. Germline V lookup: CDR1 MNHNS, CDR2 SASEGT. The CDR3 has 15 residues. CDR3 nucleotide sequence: TGTGCCAGCAGTGTTCTACAGGTCCTGAACACTGAAGCTTTCTTT. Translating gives CASSVLQVLNTEAFF.

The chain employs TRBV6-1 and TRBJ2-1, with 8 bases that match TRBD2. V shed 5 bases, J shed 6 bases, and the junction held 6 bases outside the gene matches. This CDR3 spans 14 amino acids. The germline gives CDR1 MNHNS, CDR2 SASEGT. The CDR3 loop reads CASSPPGLGNEQFF. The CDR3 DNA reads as TGTGCCAGCAGTCCACCGGGACTAGGCAATGAGCAGTTCTTC.

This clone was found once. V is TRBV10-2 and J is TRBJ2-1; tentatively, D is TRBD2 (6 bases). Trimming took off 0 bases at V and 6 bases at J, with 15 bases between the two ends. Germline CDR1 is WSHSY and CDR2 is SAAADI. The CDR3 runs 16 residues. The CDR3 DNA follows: TGCGCCAGCAGTGAGTCGATGAGCGGCGGGGTCAATGAGCAGTTCTTC. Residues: CASSESMSGGVNEQFF.

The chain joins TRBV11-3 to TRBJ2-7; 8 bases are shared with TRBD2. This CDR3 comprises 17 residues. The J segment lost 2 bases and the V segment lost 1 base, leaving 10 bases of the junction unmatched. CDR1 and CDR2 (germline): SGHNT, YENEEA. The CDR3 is CASSLGVAGPGTYEQYF. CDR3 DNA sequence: TGTGCCAGCAGCTTAGGGGTAGCGGGGCCCGGAACCTACGAGCAGTACTTC. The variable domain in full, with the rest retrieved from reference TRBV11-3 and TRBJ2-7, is EAGVVQSPRYKIIEKKQPVAFWCNPISGHNTLYWYLQNLGQGPELLIRYENEEAVDDSQLPKDRFSAERLKGVDSTLKIQPAELGDSAVYLCASSLGVAGPGTYEQYFGPGTRLTVT.

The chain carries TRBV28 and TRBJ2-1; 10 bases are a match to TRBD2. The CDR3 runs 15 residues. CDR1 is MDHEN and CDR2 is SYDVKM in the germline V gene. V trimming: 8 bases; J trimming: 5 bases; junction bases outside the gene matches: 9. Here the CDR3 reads CASSYTLAGNNEQFF. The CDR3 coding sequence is TGTGCCAGCTCCTATACACTAGCGGGAAACAATGAGCAGTTCTTC.

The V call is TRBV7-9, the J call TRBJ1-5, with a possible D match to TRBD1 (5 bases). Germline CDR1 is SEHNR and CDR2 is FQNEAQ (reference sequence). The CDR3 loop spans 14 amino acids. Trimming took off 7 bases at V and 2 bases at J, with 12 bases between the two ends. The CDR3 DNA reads TGTGCCAGCAAGGGGCAGGGTCGCAATCAGCCCCAGCATTTT. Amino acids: CASKGQGRNQPQHF. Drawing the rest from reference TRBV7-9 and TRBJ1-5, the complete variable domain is DTGVSQNPRHKITKRGQNVTFRCDPISEHNRLYWYRQTLGQGPEFLTYFQNEAQLEKSRLLSDRFSAERPKGSFSTLEIQRTEQGDSAMYLCASKGQGRNQPQHFGDGTRLSIL.

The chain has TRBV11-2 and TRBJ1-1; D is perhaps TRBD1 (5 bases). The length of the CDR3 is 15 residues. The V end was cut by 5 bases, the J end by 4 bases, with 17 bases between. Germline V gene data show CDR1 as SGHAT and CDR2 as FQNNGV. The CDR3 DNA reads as TGTGCCAGCAGCCCGTCGGGGGGGGAGAGCACTGAAGCTTTCTTT. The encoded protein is CASSPSGGESTEAFF.

Here the CDR3 reads CASSPRGGGLGANVLTF. The CDR3 DNA reads TGTGCCAGCAGCCCTAGAGGGGGGGGCCTGGGGGCCAACGTCCTGACTTTC. The V gene is TRBV5-6, the J gene TRBJ2-6; maybe TRBD2 (7 bases). With 4 bases removed from V and 4 bases from J, the gap between germline ends came to 18 bases. The CDR3 has 17 amino acids. Germline lookup yields CDR1 SGHDT and CDR2 YYEEEE. Based on the CDR3 plus reference TRBV5-6 and TRBJ2-6, the full variable domain is DAGVTQSPTHLIKTRGQQVTLRCSPKSGHDTVSWYQQALGQGPQFIFQYYEEEERQRGNFPDRFSGHQFPNYSSELNVNALLLGDSALYLCASSPRGGGLGANVLTFGAGSRLTVL.

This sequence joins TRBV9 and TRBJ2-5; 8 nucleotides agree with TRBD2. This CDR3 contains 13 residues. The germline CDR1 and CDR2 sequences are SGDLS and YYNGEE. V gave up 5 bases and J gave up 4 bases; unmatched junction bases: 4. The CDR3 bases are TGTGCCAGCAGTCGGGGGGGGAGAGAGACCCAGTACTTC. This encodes CASSRGGRETQYF.

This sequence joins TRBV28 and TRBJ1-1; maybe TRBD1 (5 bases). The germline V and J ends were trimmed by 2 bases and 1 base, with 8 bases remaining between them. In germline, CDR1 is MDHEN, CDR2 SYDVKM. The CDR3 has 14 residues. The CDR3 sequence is CASSLIRGNTEAFF. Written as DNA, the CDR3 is TGTGCCAGCAGTTTAATTAGGGGGAACACTGAAGCTTTCTTT.

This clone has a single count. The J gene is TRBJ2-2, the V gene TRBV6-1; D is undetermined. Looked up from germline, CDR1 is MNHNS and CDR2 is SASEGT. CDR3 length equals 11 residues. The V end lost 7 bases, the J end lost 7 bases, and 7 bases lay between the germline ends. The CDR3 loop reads CASTRFGELFF. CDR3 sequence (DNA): TGTGCCAGCACGCGGTTCGGGGAGCTGTTTTTT.

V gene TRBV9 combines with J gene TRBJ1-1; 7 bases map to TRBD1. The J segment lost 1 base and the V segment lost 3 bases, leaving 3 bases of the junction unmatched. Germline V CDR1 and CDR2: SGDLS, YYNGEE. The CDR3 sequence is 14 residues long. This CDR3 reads CASSATGSNTEAFF. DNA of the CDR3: TGTGCCAGCAGCGCGACAGGGTCGAACACTGAAGCTTTCTTT.

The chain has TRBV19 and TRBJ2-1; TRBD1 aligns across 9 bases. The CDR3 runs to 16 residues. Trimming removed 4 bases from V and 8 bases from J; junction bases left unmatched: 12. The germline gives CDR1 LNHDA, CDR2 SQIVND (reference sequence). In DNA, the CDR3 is TGTGCCAGTAGTAAGACGTCCGGGACAGGGCGTTATGAGCAGTTCTTC. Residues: CASSKTSGTGRYEQFF.

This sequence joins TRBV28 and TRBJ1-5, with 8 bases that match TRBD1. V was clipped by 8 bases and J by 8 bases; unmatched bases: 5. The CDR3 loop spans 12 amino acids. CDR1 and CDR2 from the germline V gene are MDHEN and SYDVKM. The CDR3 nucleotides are TGTGCCAGCGCGACAGGGGTGGAGCCCCAGCATTTT. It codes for CASATGVEPQHF.

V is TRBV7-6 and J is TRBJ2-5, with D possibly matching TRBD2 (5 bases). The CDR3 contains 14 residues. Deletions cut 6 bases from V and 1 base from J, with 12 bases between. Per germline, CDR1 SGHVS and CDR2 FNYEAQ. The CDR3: CASSYSVTQETQYF. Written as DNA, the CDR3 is TGTGCCAGCAGTTATAGCGTCACCCAAGAGACCCAGTACTTC.

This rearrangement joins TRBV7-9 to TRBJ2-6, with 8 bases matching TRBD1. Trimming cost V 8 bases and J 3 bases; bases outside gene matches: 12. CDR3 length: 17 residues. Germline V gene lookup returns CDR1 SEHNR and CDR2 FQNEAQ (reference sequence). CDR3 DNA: TGTGCCAGCGAGGAGTGGACAGGGATGAGTGGGGCCAACGTCCTGACTTTC. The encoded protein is CASEEWTGMSGANVLTF.

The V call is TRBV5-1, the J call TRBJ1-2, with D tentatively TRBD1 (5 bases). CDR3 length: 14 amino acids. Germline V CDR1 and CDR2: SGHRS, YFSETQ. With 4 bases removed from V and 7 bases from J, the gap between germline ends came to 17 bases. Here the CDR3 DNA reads TGCGCCAGCAGCCCCCAGGCGGGGGTAGGTGGCTACACCTTC. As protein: CASSPQAGVGGYTF.

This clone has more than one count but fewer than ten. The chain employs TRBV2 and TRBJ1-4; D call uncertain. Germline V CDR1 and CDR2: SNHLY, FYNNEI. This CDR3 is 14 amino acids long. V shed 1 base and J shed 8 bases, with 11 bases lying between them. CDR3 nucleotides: TGTGCCAGCAGTGAAGATCAGGTTGGGGAAAAACTGTTTTTT. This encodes CASSEDQVGEKLFF.

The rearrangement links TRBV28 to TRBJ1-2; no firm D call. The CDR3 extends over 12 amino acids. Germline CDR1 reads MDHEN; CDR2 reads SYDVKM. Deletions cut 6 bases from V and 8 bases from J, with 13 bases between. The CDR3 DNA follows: TGTGCCAGCAGCCCCCCTAAGAGGGGCTACACCTTC. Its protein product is CASSPPKRGYTF.

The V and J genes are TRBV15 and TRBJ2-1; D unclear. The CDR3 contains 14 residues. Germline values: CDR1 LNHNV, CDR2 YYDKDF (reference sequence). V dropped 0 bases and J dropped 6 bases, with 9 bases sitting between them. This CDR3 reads CATSRDQTANEQFF. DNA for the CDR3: TGTGCCACCAGCAGAGATCAAACTGCCAATGAGCAGTTCTTC. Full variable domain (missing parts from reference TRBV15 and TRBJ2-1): DAMVIQNPRYQVTQFGKPVTLSCSQTLNHNVMYWYQQKSSQAPKLLFHYYDKDFNNEADTPDNFQSRRPNTSFCFLDIRSPGLGDTAMYLCATSRDQTANEQFFGPGTRLTVL.

CDR3 sequence: CASSPGTRADEQYF. CDR3 bases: TGTGCCAGCAGCCCCGGGACTAGGGCCGACGAGCAGTACTTC. The gene calls are TRBV5-4 and TRBJ2-7, with 8 bases identical to TRBD2. Germline CDR1 reads SGHNT; CDR2 reads YYREEE (reference sequence). The CDR3 consists of 14 residues. With V trimmed by 4 bases and J by 5 bases, 8 bases remained unmatched. Looking up the rest from reference TRBV5-4 and TRBJ2-7 gives the full variable domain: ETGVTQSPTHLIKTRGQQVTLRCSSQSGHNTVSWYQQALGQGPQFIFQYYREEENGRGNFPPRFSGLQFPNYSSELNVNALELDDSALYLCASSPGTRADEQYFGPGTRLTVT.

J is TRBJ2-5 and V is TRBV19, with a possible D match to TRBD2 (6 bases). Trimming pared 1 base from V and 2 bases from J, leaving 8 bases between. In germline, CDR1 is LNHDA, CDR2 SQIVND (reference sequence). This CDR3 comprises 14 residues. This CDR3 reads CASSIGGGQETQYF. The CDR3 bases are TGTGCCAGTAGTATAGGGGGAGGTCAAGAGACCCAGTACTTC.